This T cell receptor (beta chain) was documented in a study of T cell repertoires in cytomegalovirus infection. CDR1 and CDR2 (germline): SEHNR, FQNEAQ (reference sequence). The CDR3 is 15 residues long. Deletions cut 5 bases from V and 0 bases from J, with 13 bases between. MiXCR, applied by TCRdb to the reads, yields one record per CDR3 protein. The sample consists of about 490,000 distinct CDR3 sequences, around 11% of them appearing once. This sequence joins TRBV7-9 and TRBJ1-1; D is ambiguous. The material sequenced was PBMCs. This clonotype was sampled from a human donor in good health (CMV status not recorded). Some clones in this sample may be carry-over from other donors' samples. In DNA, the CDR3 is TGTGCCAGCAGCGGAGGGAGGGATCTGAACACTGAAGCTTTCTTT. Translating it yields CASSGGRDLNTEAFF.